Listed here is a single T cell receptor beta chain. Its target is unknown. The data were taken from a study of T cells in localized non-small cell lung cancer. Method: immunoSEQ multiplex PCR; TCRdb's copy keeps in-frame clones and lacks some. The profile covers about 39,000 clones, with 70% to 80% appearing a single time and over 30% taken by the ten largest. This CDR3 region has 15 residues. CDR1 is MDHEN, CDR2 SYDVKM, per germline. V lost 3 bases, J lost 3 bases, and 15 bases lay in between. Broader study findings: For the top 100 tumor clones, a median about 62 also appeared in adjacent lung. Uninvolved adjacent lung had higher T cell clonality than tumor and all other tissues.

This TCR was recovered from a woman aged 35 to 69 with stage II squamous cell lung carcinoma. The chain combines TRBV28 with TRBJ2-7; tentatively, D is TRBD2 (6 bases). The specimen comprised PBMCs, sampled before any cancer treatment. For the CDR3, the DNA is TGTGCCAGCAGTTTCCCCGGGACTTCTAGCTACGAGCAGTACTTC. The encoded protein is CASSFPGTSSYEQYF.